This TCR beta chain emerged from a study of T-cell reconstitution after alpha-beta-depleted transplantation in children. There are 15 residues in the CDR3. V shed 2 bases and J shed 6 bases, with 17 bases lying between them. In germline, CDR1 is SGHTA, CDR2 FQGNSA. TCRbeta library preparation incorporated unique molecular identifiers. MiXCR, applied by TCRdb to the PCR reads, yields one record per CDR3 protein. The sample includes about 460,000 distinct CDR3 sequences, approximately 12% seen only once; the top ten take about 5%. The receptor was isolated from a human donor who donated a stem cell graft to a child with combined immunodeficiency. The material was PBMCs from the stem cell graft donor, obtained from the stem cell graft. V and J are TRBV7-2 and TRBJ2-7, with a tentative D call TRBD1 (5 bases). Here the CDR3 reads CASSLQGHLIREQYF. In DNA, the CDR3 is TGTGCCAGCAGCTTACAAGGACACCTTATACGCGAGCAGTACTTC.